Listed below are T cell receptor beta chains from one sample, sequenced in a study of beta chain features in type 1 diabetes. Clones were sequenced by immunoSEQ multiplex PCR, and TCRdb holds only the in-frame ones, with some missing. This table holds about 700,000 clones, around 15% found once. The source material was naive CD4+ T cells from blood. The receptors derive from a man between 18 and 35 years old with type 1 diabetes. CDR3s include the opening cysteine and the closing phenylalanine or tryptophan. A D gene is named only where the DNA matches it firmly. Only part of the rows carry a size: once, few, many, or a class if the clone is expanded.

D gene	clone size	J gene	V gene	CDR3 protein	CDR3 DNA
TRBD2	few	TRBJ2-3	TRBV30	CAWGGERGDQYF	TGTGCCTGGGGGGGGGAGAGGGGAGATCAGTATTTT
-	few	TRBJ2-7	TRBV13	CASSSTGYSYEQYF	TGTGCCAGCAGCTCGACAGGCTACTCCTACGAGCAGTACTTC
-	-	TRBJ1-2	TRBV25-1	CASTPNRDLNYGYTF	TGTGCCAGCACTCCGAACAGGGACCTTAACTATGGCTACACCTTC
-	-	TRBJ1-2	TRBV4-1	CATSFSDRSYGYTF	TGCGCCACCAGCTTTTCCGACAGGAGCTATGGCTACACCTTC
-	few	TRBJ2-2	TRBV9	CASSVGTANTGELFF	TGTGCCAGCAGCGTAGGGACAGCGAACACCGGGGAGCTGTTTTTT
TRBD1	-	TRBJ1-2	TRBV9	CASSVAPTGASYGYTF	TGTGCCAGCAGCGTAGCTCCGACAGGGGCGAGCTATGGCTACACCTTC
-	few	TRBJ1-5	TRBV7-8	CASSLGRSSNQPQHF	TGTGCCAGCAGCTTAGGCAGAAGCAGCAATCAGCCCCAGCATTTT
-	-	TRBJ2-1	TRBV15	CATSKRGNSGPGSYNEQFF	TGTGCCACCAGCAAAAGGGGGAATAGCGGACCTGGCTCCTACAATGAGCAGTTCTTC
-	few	TRBJ2-7	TRBV18	CASSPPQSSYEQYF	TGTGCCAGCTCACCACCGCAGAGCTCCTACGAGCAGTACTTC
TRBD2	few	TRBJ2-2	TRBV29-1	CSVGPLAGYQGGTGELFF	TGCAGCGTTGGTCCACTAGCGGGGTACCAAGGTGGGACCGGGGAGCTGTTTTTT
-	-	TRBJ2-1	TRBV7-9	CASSTYVANEQFF	TGTGCCAGCAGCACGTACGTCGCCAATGAGCAGTTCTTC
-	few	TRBJ2-7	TRBV7-2	CASSLSQASDEQYF	TGTGCCAGCAGCTTATCGCAGGCGTCCGACGAGCAGTACTTC
TRBD2	few	TRBJ2-5	TRBV4-1	CASSQETTSGGTQYF	TGCGCCAGCAGCCAAGAAACGACTAGCGGGGGGACCCAGTACTTC
-	few	TRBJ2-1	TRBV9	CASSVADPYSSYNEQFF	TGTGCCAGCAGCGTAGCTGACCCCTACAGCTCCTACAATGAGCAGTTCTTC
-	few	TRBJ2-1	TRBV5-1	CASSTPGEQFF	TGCGCCAGCAGCACACCTGGGGAGCAGTTCTTC
-	-	TRBJ2-7	TRBV5-1	CASSLYDEQYF	TGCGCCAGCAGCTTGTACGACGAGCAGTACTTC
-	few	TRBJ2-7	TRBV5-1	CASSLRNTTGYEQYF	TGCGCCAGCAGCCTTCGTAACACCACGGGGTACGAGCAGTACTTC
-	few	TRBJ1-2	TRBV7-8	CASTLSLQRGGYTF	TGTGCCAGCACCCTATCGCTCCAGAGGGGAGGCTACACCTTC
-	-	TRBJ2-7	TRBV10-3	CAISGRDVYEQYF	TGTGCCATCAGTGGCAGGGACGTCTACGAGCAGTACTTC
-	-	TRBJ1-4	TRBV2	CASKLEAGNNEKLFF	TGTGCCAGCAAGTTGGAGGCCGGCAATAATGAAAAACTGTTTTTT
-	few	TRBJ2-4	TRBV6-1	CASSVTIHTRGDIQYF	TGTGCCAGCAGTGTAACGATCCACACCCGAGGGGACATTCAGTACTTC
TRBD2	-	TRBJ2-3	TRBV28	CASSRDLAGGTDTQYF	TGTGCCAGTAGTAGGGACTTAGCGGGGGGCACAGATACGCAGTATTTT
-	few	TRBJ1-2	TRBV28	CASSLQDGYTF	TGTGCCAGCAGTTTACAAGATGGCTACACCTTC
TRBD2	-	TRBJ2-1	TRBV19	CASKPGTSGDNEQFF	TGTGCCAGTAAACCCGGGACTAGCGGCGACAATGAGCAGTTCTTC
TRBD2	few	TRBJ2-7	TRBV30	CAWSGGLEAYEQYF	TGTGCCTGGAGTGGGGGACTAGAGGCCTACGAGCAGTACTTC
-	-	TRBJ1-6	TRBV30	CAWAPGSYNSPLHF	TGTGCCTGGGCCCCGGGATCTTATAATTCACCCCTCCACTTT
-	few	TRBJ2-3	TRBV7-9	CASSLVGVKDTQYF	TGTGCCAGCAGCTTAGTAGGGGTTAAAGATACGCAGTATTTT
-	-	TRBJ2-7	TRBV2	CASSQGINGEQYF	TGTGCCAGTTCCCAGGGGATAAATGGCGAGCAGTACTTC
-	-	TRBJ1-2	TRBV6-6	CASSYLAGANYGYTF	TGTGCCAGCAGTTACCTGGCAGGAGCTAACTATGGCTACACCTTC
-	-	TRBJ1-1	TRBV29-1	CSVEDLNTEAFF	TGCAGCGTTGAAGATTTGAACACTGAAGCTTTCTTT
TRBD2	few	TRBJ2-1	TRBV18	CASSPPQGLAGNEQFF	TGTGCCAGCTCACCACCGCAGGGACTAGCGGGCAATGAGCAGTTCTTC
-	-	TRBJ2-7	TRBV7-2	CASTTPSRAEQYF	TGTGCCAGCACCACACCGTCGAGGGCCGAGCAGTACTTC
TRBD1	-	TRBJ1-6	TRBV28	CASSTPDRVRSPLHF	TGTGCCAGCAGCACTCCCGACAGGGTTAGGTCACCCCTCCACTTT
-	-	TRBJ1-4	TRBV30	CAWSVSWGEKLFF	TGTGCCTGGAGTGTATCCTGGGGTGAAAAACTGTTTTTT
-	-	TRBJ1-2	TRBV30	CAWSVHGIGYTF	TGTGCCTGGAGTGTACATGGGATCGGCTACACCTTC
TRBD1	-	TRBJ1-5	TRBV6-6	CASSPGTANQPQHF	TGTGCCAGCAGCCCGGGGACAGCCAATCAGCCCCAGCATTTT
-	-	TRBJ2-1	TRBV7-2	CASSSYRDLGNEQFF	TGTGCCAGCAGCTCGTACCGGGACTTGGGGAATGAGCAGTTCTTC
-	-	TRBJ2-3	TRBV6-1	CASRQQSTDTQYF	TGTGCCAGCAGACAGCAAAGCACAGATACGCAGTATTTT
-	-	TRBJ1-1	TRBV5-4	CASRQDINTEAFF	TGTGCCAGCAGACAAGACATTAACACTGAAGCTTTCTTT
TRBD2	few	TRBJ2-1	TRBV9	CASSVAGLADEQFF	TGTGCCAGCAGCGTAGCCGGACTAGCGGATGAGCAGTTCTTC
-	few	TRBJ2-7	TRBV25-1	CASGSSYEQYF	TGTGCCAGCGGCAGCTCCTACGAGCAGTACTTC
TRBD1	-	TRBJ2-7	TRBV2	CASSVGTGFWDEQYF	TGTGCCAGCAGTGTGGGGACAGGTTTTTGGGACGAGCAGTACTTC
TRBD1	-	TRBJ1-1	TRBV28	CASSPPTGGGTEAFF	TGTGCCAGCAGTCCCCCGACAGGGGGGGGCACTGAAGCTTTCTTT
-	-	TRBJ1-2	TRBV4-1	CASSQGSGAYGYGYTF	TGCGCCAGCAGCCAAGGGTCCGGGGCTTATGGCTATGGCTACACCTTC
TRBD1	few	TRBJ1-5	TRBV6-5	CASRDRGGTQPQHF	TGTGCCAGCAGGGACAGGGGGGGAACTCAGCCCCAGCATTTT
-	few	TRBJ2-5	TRBV6-5	CASSLRRGETQYF	TGTGCCAGCAGTTTGCGGCGGGGAGAGACCCAGTACTTC
-	-	TRBJ1-2	TRBV7-8	CASSPGPLADGYTF	TGTGCCAGCAGCCCAGGACCCCTAGCTGATGGCTACACCTTC
-	-	TRBJ1-2	TRBV30	CAWRGDGYYGYTF	TGTGCCTGGAGAGGGGATGGGTACTATGGCTACACCTTC
-	-	TRBJ1-1	TRBV5-6	CASSLGAEAFF	TGTGCCAGCAGCTTGGGGGCTGAAGCTTTCTTT
-	-	TRBJ2-5	TRBV19	CASRDSPRPETQYF	TGTGCCAGTAGGGACTCACCTAGGCCCGAGACCCAGTACTTC
-	few	TRBJ1-2	TRBV13	CASSLTGRFGYGYTF	TGTGCCAGCAGCTTAACAGGGAGGTTTGGGTATGGCTACACCTTC
TRBD2	few	TRBJ2-3	TRBV28	CASSNPGLESTDTQYF	TGTGCCAGCAGTAACCCCGGACTAGAAAGCACAGATACGCAGTATTTT
TRBD2	-	TRBJ2-5	TRBV30	CAWSYRDRGLATQETQYF	TGTGCCTGGAGTTATCGAGATAGGGGACTAGCGACCCAAGAGACCCAGTACTTC